The clone carrying this T cell receptor beta chain was observed a few times. This sample was included in a study of blood T cell repertoires in COVID-19. Background on the study: Some COVID-19 samples were acute and others convalescent; all came from the United States, Italy and Spain. T cells, B-cell-depleted T cells, or PBMCs supplied cDNA or gDNA.

As processed by the authors: Reference gene primer amplification in the assay estimated nucleated cell counts. TCRdb's copy holds only in-frame clones and misses some; the assay was immunoSEQ multiplex PCR. That table gives V, J and clone size, and the DNA gave D and trimming. The sample contains 21,000 or so clones, approximately 90% of which appear only once. The length of the CDR3 is 19 residues. V gave up 1 base and J gave up 0 bases; unmatched junction bases: 11. Germline CDR1 is MNHEY and CDR2 is SMNVEV (reference sequence). The source material was peripheral blood. The sequence was obtained from a man aged 65 to 85 with active COVID-19. V and J are TRBV27 and TRBJ1-5; TRBD1 aligns across 8 bases. This CDR3 is CASSLFGTGSSHSNQPQHF. The CDR3 region has the DNA TGTGCCAGCAGTTTATTCGGGACAGGTTCTTCTCATAGCAATCAGCCCCAGCATTTT.